Each of the 27 T cell receptor beta chains below was sequenced from the same sample in a study of blood T cells in healthy people across ages. Alongside a J-beta primer mix, a sample-barcoded 5' primer served in a second PCR lasting about 7 to 11 cycles. TCRdb itself ran the 5' RACE reads through MiXCR, one entry per CDR3 protein. The sample includes 750,000 to 850,000 distinct CDR3 sequences, more than 20% of them seen just once. These sequences were also reported in another study, on T cells of mothers and their children.

Sequenced: blood. All receptors derive from a boy aged 5-17 years in good health.

For this clonotype: One junction end does not reproduce the germline sequence, and a read error may be involved. J is TRBJ2-1 and V is TRBV27; no firm D call. The V gene's germline CDR1 is MNHEY and CDR2 SMNVEV (reference sequence). This CDR3 is 13 amino acids long. The CDR3 is CAGSYDSYNEQFF. CDR3 nucleotide sequence: TGTGCCGGCAGTTACGACTCTTACAATGAGCAGTTCTTC.

In this sample, this clonotype turned up a few times. The V call is TRBV28, the J call TRBJ1-3; D gene ambiguous. The CDR3 has 14 amino acids. The germline V gene encodes CDR1 MDHEN and CDR2 SYDVKM. V shed 7 bases and J shed 0 bases, with 10 bases lying between them. CDR3 coding DNA: TGTGCCAGCATGGAGCCTAGCTCTGGAAACACCATATATTTT. This gives the protein CASMEPSSGNTIYF.

The chain links TRBV12-3 or TRBV12-4 to TRBJ2-1; TRBD1 matches at 8 bases. The CDR3 loop spans 17 amino acids. The ends lost 4 bases at V and 3 bases at J; junction bases unmatched: 11. For the CDR3, the DNA is TGTGCCAGCAGTTCATCCCATGGGACAGGACTCTACAATGAGCAGTTCTTC. Encoded protein: CASSSSHGTGLYNEQFF.

V gene TRBV5-6 combines with J gene TRBJ2-7; D remains ambiguous. CDR3 length: 14 amino acids. Germline CDR1 SGHDT, CDR2 YYEEEE. The germline V and J ends were trimmed by 5 bases and 0 bases, with 12 bases remaining between them. The CDR3 is CASSGPISSYEQYF. The CDR3 nucleotides are TGTGCCAGCAGTGGGCCAATCAGCTCCTACGAGCAGTACTTC.

The chain joins TRBV27 to TRBJ1-4; 7 bases are shared with TRBD1. The CDR3 is made up of 14 amino acids. Germline loops: CDR1 MNHEY, CDR2 SMNVEV (reference sequence). The junction had 6 bases not matched to a gene; V was cut back by 3 bases and J by 8 bases. The CDR3 loop is CASSFDREDEKLFF. CDR3 DNA sequence: TGTGCCAGCAGTTTCGACAGGGAAGACGAAAAACTGTTTTTT.

This clonotype was counted only a few times. An end of the junction differs from the germline gene, which may be a read error. This chain joins TRBV30 and TRBJ2-1; 8 bases fit TRBD1. In germline, CDR1 is GTSNPN, CDR2 SVGIG (reference sequence). CDR3 length: 15 amino acids. The CDR3 DNA is TGTGCATGGAGTGTACGGACAGGGTTTATTGGTGAGCAGTTCTTC. Its translation: CAWSVRTGFIGEQFF.

This clonotype was counted only a few times. The chain links TRBV28 to TRBJ2-1; 10 nucleotides align to TRBD2. Germline CDR1 reads MDHEN; CDR2 reads SYDVKM. V shed 6 bases, J shed 5 bases, and the junction held 7 bases outside the gene matches. This CDR3 spans 15 amino acids. CDR3 residues: CASSLTSGINNEQFF. The CDR3, as DNA: TGTGCCAGCAGCCTCACTAGCGGGATAAACAATGAGCAGTTCTTC. Together with reference TRBV28 and TRBJ2-1, the CDR3 gives the full variable domain: DVKVTQSSRYLVKRTGEKVFLECVQDMDHENMFWYRQDPGLGLRLIYFSYDVKMKEKGDIPEGYSVSREKKERFSLILESASTNQTSMYLCASSLTSGINNEQFFGPGTRLTVL.

The chain links TRBV9 to TRBJ2-4, with TRBD1 matching over 7 bases. The CDR3 extends over 16 amino acids. The junction had 13 bases not matched to a gene; V was cut back by 3 bases and J by 7 bases. Germline V lookup: CDR1 SGDLS, CDR2 YYNGEE. CDR3 amino acids: CASSGDTGAWGNIQYF. The CDR3 nucleotides read TGTGCCAGCAGCGGAGATACAGGGGCTTGGGGGAACATTCAGTACTTC.

This clonotype was observed a few times. Written as DNA, the CDR3 is TGCAGCATGCCTCAGGGCAATGAGCAGTTCTTC. Translating gives CSMPQGNEQFF. The chain joins TRBV29-1 to TRBJ2-1; TRBD1 might be the D (5 bases). The CDR3 extends over 11 amino acids. Per the germline V gene, CDR1 is SQVTM and CDR2 is ANQGSEA. Trimming took 8 bases from V and 6 from J, leaving 11 bases between them.

The chain uses TRBV6-6 and TRBJ2-7; 7 bases match TRBD1. V lost 4 bases to trimming and J lost 6 bases; unmatched junction nucleotides: 6. The CDR3 runs 13 residues. Germline V gene lookup returns CDR1 MNHNY and CDR2 SVGAGI (reference sequence). CDR3 DNA: TGTGCCAGCAGTTTGACAGGGCCTCTCGAGCAGTACTTC. Translating it yields CASSLTGPLEQYF.

This chain connects TRBV28 to TRBJ2-2, with a tentative D call TRBD2 (7 bases). Trimming stripped 0 bases from V and 4 bases from J, with 9 bases between. The CDR3 totals 15 residues. Germline lookup yields CDR1 MDHEN and CDR2 SYDVKM. CDR3 amino acids: CASSLWRGGTGELFF. The CDR3 coding sequence is TGTGCCAGCAGTTTATGGAGGGGGGGCACCGGGGAGCTGTTTTTT.

The V gene is TRBV20-1, the J gene TRBJ1-2; D remains unclear. This CDR3 comprises 13 residues. Trimming stripped 8 bases from V and 4 bases from J, with 17 bases between. Germline V gene lookup returns CDR1 DFQATT and CDR2 SNEGSKA (reference sequence). Here the CDR3 reads CSTPIAGGYGYTF. The CDR3 nucleotides are TGCAGTACCCCCATTGCCGGCGGCTATGGCTACACCTTC.

The V gene is TRBV28, the J gene TRBJ1-3; D uncertain. CDR3 length equals 13 residues. The germline V gene encodes CDR1 MDHEN and CDR2 SYDVKM. Between the trimmed V and J ends, which lost 7 bases and 4 bases, there was a span of 11 bases. CDR3 in DNA: TGTGCCAGCACCTCCCGGAGGGGAAACACCATATATTTT. It codes for CASTSRRGNTIYF.

Concerning this clonotype: A read error may account for a junction end that differs from germline. V gene TRBV19 combines with J gene TRBJ2-5; 10 bases are a match to TRBD2. The end of the DNA aligns better with TRBJ2-7, so the J call may be wrong. The CDR3 contains 15 residues. Germline V gene data show CDR1 as LNHDA and CDR2 as SQIVND (reference sequence). CDR3 DNA sequence: TGTGCCGGTAGTCCAGCGGGGGGGCCCGGGTACGAGCAGTACTTC. This encodes CAGSPAGGPGYEQYF.

This chain uses TRBV9 with TRBJ1-6; D is unresolved. This CDR3 is built from 14 residues. Germline CDR1 and CDR2: SGDLS and YYNGEE. V was pared by 1 base and J by 10 bases, with 12 bases between. The CDR3 sequence: CASSVTGEGSPLHF. CDR3 bases: TGTGCCAGCAGCGTAACGGGAGAAGGCTCACCCCTCCACTTT. Drawing the rest from reference TRBV9 and TRBJ1-6, the complete variable domain is DSGVTQTPKHLITATGQRVTLRCSPRSGDLSVYWYQQSLDQGLQFLIQYYNGEERAKGNILERFSAQQFPDLHSELNLSSLELGDSALYFCASSVTGEGSPLHFGNGTRLTVT.

This chain joins TRBV10-3 and TRBJ2-7, with 10 bases identical to TRBD1. Germline CDR1 ENHRY, CDR2 SYGVKD. The J segment lost 3 bases and the V segment lost 6 bases, leaving 5 bases of the junction unmatched. The CDR3 is 14 residues long. The CDR3 DNA reads TGTGCCATCAGCGGACAGGGGGTAGACTACGAGCAGTACTTC. Its translation is CAISGQGVDYEQYF.

The chain combines TRBV7-2 with TRBJ1-4, with 10 nucleotides matching TRBD1. The CDR3 sequence is 15 residues long. Trimming at V came to 3 bases and at J to 7 bases, leaving 5 bases not matched to a gene. Germline V CDR1 and CDR2: SGHTA, FQGNSA. Here the CDR3 reads CASSLTGQGGEKLFF. CDR3 DNA: TGTGCCAGCAGCTTGACCGGACAGGGGGGTGAAAAACTGTTTTTT. Full variable domain (rest looked up from reference TRBV7-2 and TRBJ1-4): GAGVSQSPSNKVTEKGKDVELRCDPISGHTALYWYRQSLGQGLEFLIYFQGNSAPDKSGLPSDRFSAERTGGSVSTLTIQRTQQEDSAVYLCASSLTGQGGEKLFFGSGTQLSVL.

This clonotype was detected only a few times. The chain couples TRBV4-3 to TRBJ2-5; maybe TRBD1 (5 bases). The J call may be mistaken, given a closer DNA end match to TRBJ2-1. The CDR3 has 20 amino acids. CDR1 and CDR2 (germline): LGHNA, YSLEER. The CDR3 DNA reads TGCGCCAGCAGCCTCTACCCCCCGGCCCAGGGTCTCCTCCCTTACAATGAGCAGTTCTTC. Translated: CASSLYPPAQGLLPYNEQFF.

The chain is built from TRBV14 and TRBJ1-1; tentative D call: TRBD1 (5 bases). Germline values: CDR1 SGHDN, CDR2 FVKESK. This CDR3 region has 14 residues. Trimming pared 4 bases from V and 2 bases from J, leaving 11 bases between. The CDR3 DNA reads as TGTGCCAGCAGCCCGCTGGGACTAAACACTGAAGCTTTCTTT. Protein sequence: CASSPLGLNTEAFF.

This clonotype appeared once. One junction end disagrees with the germline gene, perhaps due to a read error. This rearrangement joins TRBV9 to TRBJ2-3; 9 nucleotides match TRBD1. Germline CDR1 reads SGDLS; CDR2 reads YYNGEE. This CDR3 contains 15 residues. Written as DNA, the CDR3 is TGTGTCAGCAGCGTAGTAGGGACAGGGCTGGATACGCAGTATTTT. Its protein is CVSSVVGTGLDTQYF. Full variable domain (missing parts from reference TRBV9 and TRBJ2-3): DSGVTQTPKHLITATGQRVTLRCSPRSGDLSVYWYQQSLDQGLQFLIQYYNGEERAKGNILERFSAQQFPDLHSELNLSSLELGDSALYFCVSSVVGTGLDTQYFGPGTRLTVL.

This clonotype was found a few times. The chain employs TRBV28 and TRBJ2-4; D may be TRBD1 (6 bases). CDR3 size: 13 residues. Trimming cost V 6 bases and J 8 bases, with 14 bases left between them. The germline V gene has CDR1 MDHEN and CDR2 SYDVKM. For the CDR3, the DNA is TGTGCCAGCAGACTTGGGACAATAGACATTCAGTACTTC. Translating it yields CASRLGTIDIQYF.

V usage is TRBV28 and J usage is TRBJ2-1; D not resolved. V lost 8 bases to trimming and J lost 0 bases, with 8 bases between them. CDR1 and CDR2 from the germline V gene are MDHEN and SYDVKM. CDR3 size: 13 residues. CDR3 nucleotide sequence: TGTGCCAGCGGCTTCCGCTCCTACAATGAGCAGTTCTTC. Protein sequence: CASGFRSYNEQFF.

In this sample, this clonotype turned up a few times. The CDR3 DNA is TGTGCCAGCAGCAAGGACCAATATGGCACAGATACGCAGTATTTT. Translation gives CASSKDQYGTDTQYF. The V and J genes are TRBV4-2 and TRBJ2-3; D is undetermined. This CDR3 has 15 amino acids. Looked up from germline, CDR1 is LGHNA and CDR2 is YNFKEQ. V lost 5 bases to trimming and J lost 1 base, with 13 bases between them.

As for this clonotype: The germline gene is not matched at one end of the junction; a read error may be the cause. The chain has TRBV5-4 and TRBJ2-5; 8 bases align to TRBD1. CDR1 and CDR2 (germline): SGHNT, YYREEE (reference sequence). This CDR3 contains 12 residues. The CDR3 DNA follows: TGTGCCAGCAGCTGGGGACAGGATCTCTTTAACTTC. It is translated as CASSWGQDLFNF.

This clonotype was counted a few times. The chain carries TRBV5-1 and TRBJ1-4; D gene ambiguous. Germline V gene sequence: CDR1 SGHRS, CDR2 YFSETQ. Trimming stripped 5 bases from V and 0 bases from J, with 11 bases between. The CDR3 sequence is 15 residues long. CDR3 nucleotides: TGCGCCAGCAGAGGTGGTTCTGCAACTAATGAAAAACTGTTTTTT. Translated: CASRGGSATNEKLFF.

The chain is built from TRBV9 and TRBJ1-1, with 9 bases identical to TRBD1. The V segment lost 2 bases and the J segment 0 bases; nucleotides outside the gene matches: 2. CDR1 is SGDLS and CDR2 is YYNGEE in the germline V gene. The CDR3 extends over 15 amino acids. The CDR3 nucleotides are TGTGCCAGCAGCGTGGGACAGGGTTTGAACACTGAAGCTTTCTTT. Protein: CASSVGQGLNTEAFF.

The chain links TRBV28 to TRBJ2-7; maybe TRBD1 (6 bases). The germline V and J ends were trimmed by 6 bases and 2 bases, with 14 bases remaining between them. The CDR3 spans 14 residues. CDR1 and CDR2 from the germline V gene are MDHEN and SYDVKM. The CDR3 sequence is CASSMFRGAYEQYF. The DNA of the CDR3 is TGTGCCAGCAGCATGTTCAGGGGCGCCTACGAGCAGTACTTC.